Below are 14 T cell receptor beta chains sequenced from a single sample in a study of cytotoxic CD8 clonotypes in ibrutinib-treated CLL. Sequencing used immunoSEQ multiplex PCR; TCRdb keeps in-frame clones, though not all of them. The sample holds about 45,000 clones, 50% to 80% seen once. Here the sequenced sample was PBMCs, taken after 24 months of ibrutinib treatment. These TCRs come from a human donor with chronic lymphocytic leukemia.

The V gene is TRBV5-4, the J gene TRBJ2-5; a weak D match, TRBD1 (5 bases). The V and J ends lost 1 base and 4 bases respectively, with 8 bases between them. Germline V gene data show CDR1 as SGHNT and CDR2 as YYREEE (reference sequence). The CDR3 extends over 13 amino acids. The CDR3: CASSLLGVETQYF. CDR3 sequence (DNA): TGTGCCAGCAGCTTGTTAGGGGTAGAGACCCAGTACTTC. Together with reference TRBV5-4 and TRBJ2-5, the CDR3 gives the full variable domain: ETGVTQSPTHLIKTRGQQVTLRCSSQSGHNTVSWYQQALGQGPQFIFQYYREEENGRGNFPPRFSGLQFPNYSSELNVNALELDDSALYLCASSLLGVETQYFGPGTRLLVL.

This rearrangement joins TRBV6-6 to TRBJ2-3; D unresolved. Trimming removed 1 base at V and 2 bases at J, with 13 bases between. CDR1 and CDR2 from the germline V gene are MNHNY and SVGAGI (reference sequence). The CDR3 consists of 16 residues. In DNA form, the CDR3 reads TGTGCCAGCAGTTACTTGGGGTTTCATTTCACAGATACGCAGTATTTT. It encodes CASSYLGFHFTDTQYF.

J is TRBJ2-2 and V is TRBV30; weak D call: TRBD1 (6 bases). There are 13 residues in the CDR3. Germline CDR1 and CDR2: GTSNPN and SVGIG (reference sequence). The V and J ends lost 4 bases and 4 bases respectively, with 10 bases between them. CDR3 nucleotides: TGTGCCTGGAACAGGGCGGGCACCGGGGAGCTGTTTTTT. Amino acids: CAWNRAGTGELFF.

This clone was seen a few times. CDR3 region: CASSAIPEGEQYF. Here the CDR3 DNA reads TGTGCCAGCAGTGCAATCCCCGAAGGCGAGCAGTACTTC. The chain recombines TRBV6-5 with TRBJ2-7; D gene uncertain. V gave up 5 bases and J gave up 6 bases, with 14 bases separating them. The germline V gene encodes CDR1 MNHEY and CDR2 SVGAGI. The CDR3 is 13 residues long.

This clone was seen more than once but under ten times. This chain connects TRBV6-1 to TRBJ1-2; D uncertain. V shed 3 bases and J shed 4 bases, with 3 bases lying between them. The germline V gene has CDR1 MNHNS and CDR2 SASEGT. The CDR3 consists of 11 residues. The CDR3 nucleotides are TGTGCCAGCAGTGACAGCTATGGCTACACCTTC. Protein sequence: CASSDSYGYTF.

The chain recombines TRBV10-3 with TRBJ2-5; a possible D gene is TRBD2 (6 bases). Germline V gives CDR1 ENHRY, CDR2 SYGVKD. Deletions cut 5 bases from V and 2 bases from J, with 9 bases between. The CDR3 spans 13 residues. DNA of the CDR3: TGTGCCATCAGTCCGCGGGATCAAGAGACCCAGTACTTC. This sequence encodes CAISPRDQETQYF.

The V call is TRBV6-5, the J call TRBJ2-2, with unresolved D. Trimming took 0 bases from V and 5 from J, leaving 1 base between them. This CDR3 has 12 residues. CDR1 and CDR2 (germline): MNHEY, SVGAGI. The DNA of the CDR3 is TGTGCCAGCAGTTACTCGACCGGGGAGCTGTTTTTT. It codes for CASSYSTGELFF.

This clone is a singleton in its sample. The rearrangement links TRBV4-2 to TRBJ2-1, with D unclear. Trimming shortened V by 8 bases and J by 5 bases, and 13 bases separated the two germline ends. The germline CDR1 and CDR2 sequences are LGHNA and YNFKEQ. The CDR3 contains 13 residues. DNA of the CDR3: TGTGCCAGCGCTTGGATGGCGGACAATGAGCAGTTCTTC. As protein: CASAWMADNEQFF.

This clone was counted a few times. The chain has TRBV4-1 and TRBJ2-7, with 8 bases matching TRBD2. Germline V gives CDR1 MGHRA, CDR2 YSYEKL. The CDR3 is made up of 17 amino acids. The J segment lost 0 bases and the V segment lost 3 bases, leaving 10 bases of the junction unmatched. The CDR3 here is CASSHEGPSGSSYEQYF. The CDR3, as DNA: TGCGCCAGCAGCCATGAGGGACCTAGCGGGTCCTCCTACGAGCAGTACTTC.

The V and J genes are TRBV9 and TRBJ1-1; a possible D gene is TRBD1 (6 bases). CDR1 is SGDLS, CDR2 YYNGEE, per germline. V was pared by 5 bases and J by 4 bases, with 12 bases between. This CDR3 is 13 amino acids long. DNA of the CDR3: TGTGCCAGCAGAGGACAGTTTAGCACTGAAGCTTTCTTT. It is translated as CASRGQFSTEAFF.

The CDR3 region is CASSLGGTDTQYF. CDR3 bases: TGTGCCAGCTCACTAGGAGGCACAGATACGCAGTATTTT. The V gene is TRBV18, the J gene TRBJ2-3; D call uncertain. The CDR3 runs 13 residues. V shed 4 bases and J shed 1 base, with 6 bases lying between them. Germline CDR1 KGHSH, CDR2 LQKENI.

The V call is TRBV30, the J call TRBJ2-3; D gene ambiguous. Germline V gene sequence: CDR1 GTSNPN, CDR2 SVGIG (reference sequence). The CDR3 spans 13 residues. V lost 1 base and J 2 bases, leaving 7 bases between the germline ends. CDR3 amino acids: CAWSGQFTDTQYF. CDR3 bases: TGTGCCTGGAGTGGGCAGTTCACAGATACGCAGTATTTT.

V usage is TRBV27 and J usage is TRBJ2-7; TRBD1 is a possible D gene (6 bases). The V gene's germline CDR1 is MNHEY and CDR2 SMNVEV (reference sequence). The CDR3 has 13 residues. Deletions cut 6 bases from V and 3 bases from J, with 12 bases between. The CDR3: CASSWGRGYEQYF. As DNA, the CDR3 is TGTGCCAGCAGCTGGGGCAGGGGCTACGAGCAGTACTTC.

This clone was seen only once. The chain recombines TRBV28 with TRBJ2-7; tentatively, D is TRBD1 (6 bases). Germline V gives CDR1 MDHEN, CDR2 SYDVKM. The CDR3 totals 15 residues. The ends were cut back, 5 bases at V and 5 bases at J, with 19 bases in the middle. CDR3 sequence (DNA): TGTGCCAGCAGTAGACAGGTAGGCGCGGTAAACGAGCAGTACTTC. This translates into CASSRQVGAVNEQYF.